This T cell receptor (beta chain) was retrieved from a study of long-term antiretroviral therapy in people with HIV. Study-level findings and limits: ART adherence was not documented, and neither viral resistance nor therapy changes had any data. In HIV, the repertoires covered a tighter span of CDR3 lengths than in controls.

Every single participant having HIV got treatment inside the United States. Cryopreserved PBMC numbered roughly 0.85-11 million per sample before DNA extraction. The libraries were made with immunoSEQ v3.0 at survey level. Clones were sequenced by immunoSEQ multiplex PCR, and TCRdb holds only the in-frame ones, with some missing. The data show tens of thousands of clones, roughly 90% seen once. Per the germline V gene, CDR1 is SQVTM and CDR2 is ANQGSEA. The V segment lost 4 bases and the J segment 3 bases; nucleotides outside the gene matches: 3. The CDR3 totals 13 residues. This clone appeared a single time. The antigen remains undetermined.

The origin of this receptor is a man aged 60 to 69 with HIV. The J gene is TRBJ2-7, the V gene TRBV29-1; 10 nucleotides match TRBD1. Specimen: unsorted PBMCs, collected 0.6 years after starting antiretroviral therapy. Here the CDR3 reads CSVGGDRGYEQYF. Written as DNA, the CDR3 is TGCAGCGTTGGGGGGGACAGGGGCTACGAGCAGTACTTC.